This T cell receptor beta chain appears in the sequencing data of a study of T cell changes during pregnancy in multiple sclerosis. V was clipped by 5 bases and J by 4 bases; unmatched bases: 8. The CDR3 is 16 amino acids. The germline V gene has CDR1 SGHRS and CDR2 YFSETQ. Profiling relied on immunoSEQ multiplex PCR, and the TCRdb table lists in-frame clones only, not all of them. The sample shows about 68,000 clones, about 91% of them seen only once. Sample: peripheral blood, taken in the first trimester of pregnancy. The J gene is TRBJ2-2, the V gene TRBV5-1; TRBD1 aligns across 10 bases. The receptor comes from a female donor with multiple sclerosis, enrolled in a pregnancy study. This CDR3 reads CASSMLDRGGTGELFF. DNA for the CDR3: TGCGCCAGCAGTATGTTGGACAGGGGGGGCACCGGGGAGCTGTTTTTT.